Listed below are T cell receptor beta chains from one sample, sequenced in a study of a mutant IDH1 vaccine in newly diagnosed glioma. No antigens are known for them. Some clones are missing from TCRdb's copy, which holds only in-frame ones; the method was immunoSEQ multiplex PCR. The profile shows around 130,000 clones, roughly 75% of them singletons. Sequenced here: PBMCs, sampled from a glioma patient whose treatment included an IDH1 peptide vaccine. Every receptor here comes from a man between 35 and 55 years old with glioma. The CDR3 runs from the conserved cysteine through the conserved F or W. The D gene is left open where the match is weak. Not every row has a clone size; where given, it reads once, few, many or a size class.

j_call clone_size v_call d_call cdr3_nt cdr3_aa
TRBJ1-5 few TRBV30 - TGTGCCTGGAGTGCCCATAGGGGGCCCCAGCATTTT CAWSAHRGPQHF
TRBJ2-7 - TRBV30 - TGTGCCTGGGGGCAGGGCGGCTACGAGCAGTACTTC CAWGQGGYEQYF
TRBJ1-1 - TRBV5-1 TRBD1 TGCGCCAGCAGCTTGATAGGGAGGGGGCTAAACACTGAAGCTTTCTTT CASSLIGRGLNTEAFF
TRBJ2-7 - TRBV11-2 TRBD1 TGTGCCAGCAGCTCATGGCCCTTAAGAGGGGGCACTTGGGAGCAGTACTTC CASSSWPLRGGTWEQYF
TRBJ2-2 - TRBV11-2 - TGTGCCAGCAGCTTAGTATTGGACCCCCACACCGGGGAGCTGTTTTTT CASSLVLDPHTGELFF
TRBJ1-1 few TRBV6-6 - TGTGCCAGCAATGAGAACACTGAAGCTTTCTTT CASNENTEAFF
TRBJ2-3 - TRBV27 - TGTGCCAGCAGTTTAATCGGGGGGCGAGGCACAGATACGCAGTATTTT CASSLIGGRGTDTQYF
TRBJ1-5 - TRBV21-1 - TGTGCCAGCAGCAGCAATCAGCCCCAGCATTTT CASSSNQPQHF
TRBJ2-1 - TRBV27 - TGTGCCAGCAGTGGGGGCTATGAGCAGTTCTTC CASSGGYEQFF
TRBJ2-5 - TRBV19 - TGTGCCAGTACCTCTAAAGGACTTAGGGGGGAGACCCAGTACTTC CASTSKGLRGETQYF
TRBJ2-6 - TRBV4-3 TRBD1 TGCGCCAGCAGCCGAAGGACAGGTTTAAGGGGACAGGGGACTGGGGCCAACGTCCTGACTTTC CASSRRTGLRGQGTGANVLTF
TRBJ1-4 - TRBV6-6 - TGTGCCAGCAGTTACCCCAGGGCTCATGAAAAACTGTTTTTT CASSYPRAHEKLFF
TRBJ2-7 - TRBV5-6 TRBD1 TGTGCCAGCAGCCCCGAGGGGGCGGGCTTACGAGAGCAGTACTTC CASSPEGAGLREQYF
TRBJ1-3 once TRBV11-2 - TGTGCCAGCAGCTTAGGAGGAACGACCCCGGGAAACACCATATATTTT CASSLGGTTPGNTIYF
TRBJ2-7 - TRBV14 - TGTGCCAGCAGCCAAGTTCGAAGGGGGGAGCAGTACTTC CASSQVRRGEQYF
TRBJ1-5 - TRBV19 TRBD1 TGTGCCAGTAGTATAGGGACAGGTTCCTTCAATCAGCCCCAGCATTTT CASSIGTGSFNQPQHF
TRBJ2-1 - TRBV15 TRBD2 TGTGCCACCAGCAGGCCGGGACTAGGGGGATACAATGAGCAGTTCTTC CATSRPGLGGYNEQFF
TRBJ2-3 - TRBV7-2 TRBD2 TGTGCCAGCAGCATCGGACTAGCGGGAGGCGTAGATACGCAGTATTTT CASSIGLAGGVDTQYF
TRBJ1-2 - TRBV6-5 TRBD1 TGTGCCAGCAGTGGGGGACAGACCTATGGCTACACCTTC CASSGGQTYGYTF
TRBJ2-7 - TRBV7-2 - TGTGCCAGCAGCCGCTACAGGGTAGGATACGAGCAGTACTTC CASSRYRVGYEQYF
TRBJ2-1 many TRBV10-1 TRBD2 TGCGCCAGCAGTGCGGGGGGCTCCTACAATGAGCAGTTCTTC CASSAGGSYNEQFF
TRBJ2-7 - TRBV9 TRBD1 TGTGCCAGCAGCGTAGGGGGGACAGGGGACTACGAGCAGTACTTC CASSVGGTGDYEQYF
TRBJ1-2 - TRBV7-9 - TGTGCCAGCAGCATTGGGACGGCTAACTATGGCTACACCTTC CASSIGTANYGYTF
TRBJ1-6 - TRBV6-6 - TGTGCCAGCAGGAATAATTCACCCCTCCACTTT CASRNNSPLHF
TRBJ1-2 - TRBV27 TRBD1 TGTGCCAGCAGTATGATCGGGACAGGGTTCATATTCCGTGGCTACACCTTC CASSMIGTGFIFRGYTF
TRBJ2-3 - TRBV7-8 TRBD2 TGTGCCAGCAGCTTAAAGAGAGCGGGGGGGAGCACAGATACGCAGTATTTT CASSLKRAGGSTDTQYF
TRBJ1-6 - TRBV19 - TGTGCCACCGGGGGAAGTTCACCCCTCCACTTT CATGGSSPLHF
TRBJ2-3 - TRBV19 TRBD2 TGTGCCAGTAGCCCCGGGTCTAGCGGTAGCACAGATACGCAGTATTTT CASSPGSSGSTDTQYF
TRBJ2-7 - TRBV19 TRBD2 TGTGCCAGTAGTTCGACTAGCGGGGGGGCCGGGGAGCAGTACTTC CASSSTSGGAGEQYF
TRBJ2-2 - TRBV2 - TGTGCCAGCAGGGGGGAACGGGGTGCCGGGGAGCTGTTTTTT CASRGERGAGELFF
TRBJ2-5 - TRBV7-9 TRBD1 TGTGCCAGCAGCGCCGGGCACAGGGGGCAAGAGACCCAGTACTTC CASSAGHRGQETQYF
TRBJ1-5 - TRBV6-1 - TGTGCCAGCAGTGAAGGCATTAGCAATCAGCCCCAGCATTTT CASSEGISNQPQHF
TRBJ1-1 - TRBV29-1 - TGCAGCGTTGAACAAGGGAGGACTGAAGCTTTCTTT CSVEQGRTEAFF
TRBJ2-7 once TRBV4-3 - TGCGCCAGCAGCCAAGATCTAGGGACGGGCTCCTACGAGCAGTACTTC CASSQDLGTGSYEQYF
TRBJ2-1 once TRBV4-2 TRBD2 TGTGCCAGCAGCCTGGAACATAGCGGGAGTTCCTACAATGAGCAGTTCTTC CASSLEHSGSSYNEQFF
TRBJ1-2 few TRBV7-9 TRBD1 TGTGCCAGCAGCTCCCGGACAGGAGGCTATGGCTACACCTTC CASSSRTGGYGYTF
TRBJ1-6 - TRBV15 - TGTGCCACCAGCGCCCCCTTGGATAATTCACCCCTCCACTTT CATSAPLDNSPLHF
TRBJ2-2 - TRBV7-9 TRBD2 TGTGCCAGCAGCTTAATAGGACCGGGACTAGCGGGAGTCGCGGAGCTGTTTTTT CASSLIGPGLAGVAELFF
TRBJ2-2 once TRBV6-4 TRBD1 TGTGCCAGCAGTGACTACAGGGGGCCCGGGACCGGGGAGCTGTTTTTT CASSDYRGPGTGELFF
TRBJ2-3 few TRBV28 TRBD2 TGTACTAGCGCGGGCACAGATACGCAGTATTTT CTSAGTDTQYF
TRBJ1-2 few TRBV18 TRBD1 TGTGCCAGCTCTGGGACAGTTACTAACTATGGCTACACCTTC CASSGTVTNYGYTF
TRBJ1-1 - TRBV19 - TGTGCCAGTAGTATAATCCCGACAGACACTGAAGCTTTCTTT CASSIIPTDTEAFF
TRBJ1-1 few TRBV19 - TGTGCCAGTAGTATAGCCCTGAGAGGGAGCACTGAAGCTTTCTTT CASSIALRGSTEAFF
TRBJ2-3 - TRBV19 TRBD1 TGTGCCAGTTCAGGGGGCGGGAATACGCAGTATTTT CASSGGGNTQYF
TRBJ1-1 once TRBV2 TRBD1 TGTGCCAGTTCCCGGGACAGGGACACTGAAGCTTTCTTT CASSRDRDTEAFF
TRBJ1-4 - TRBV10-2 TRBD1 TGCGCCAGCAGTGGACAGGGTCGACTGTTTTTT CASSGQGRLFF
TRBJ2-2 - TRBV6-4 - TGTGCCAGCAGTGCACAGGGAGGCACCGGGGAGCTGTTTTTT CASSAQGGTGELFF
TRBJ2-1 - TRBV4-1 TRBD1 TGCGCCAGCAGCCAAGGGGGGACAGCTTACAATGAGCAGTTCTTC CASSQGGTAYNEQFF
TRBJ1-1 - TRBV2 - TGTGCCAGCAAAAAAGAGAGAGGTTACACTGAAGCTTTCTTT CASKKERGYTEAFF